A selection of T cell receptor beta chains follows, all from one sample in a study of T-cell reconstitution after alpha-beta-depleted transplantation in children. TCRdb processed the PCR reads anew with MiXCR; each CDR3 protein has one entry. The sample contains approximately 500,000 distinct CDR3 sequences, 8% to 11% of which appear only once. Material: PBMCs, obtained before TCRalphabeta/CD19-depleted stem cell transplant. These receptors originate from a child aged 2 to 10 with inherited bone marrow failure, due to receive a stem cell transplant. CDR3s include the opening cysteine and the closing phenylalanine or tryptophan. Each record gives: clone size, V gene, CDR3 length, CDR3 protein. The listing skips clone size in some rows; elsewhere it reads once, few, many or a size class.

few	TRBV4-2	18	CASSQVKSSGNYYNEQFF
many	TRBV15	12	CATSEEAGEQFF
many	TRBV27	15	CASRPAGPPTYEQYF
many	TRBV7-2	16	CASSLVVGSWGDTQYF
-	TRBV5-1	15	CASSLDRGSDTEAFF
many	TRBV28	15	CASSFSDRQGQPQHF
few	TRBV19	15	CASAPGLGLNNEQFF
many	TRBV27	16	CASSLGQWASVGEQFF
many	TRBV7-2	14	CASSLGQWVGEQFF
-	TRBV4-1	16	CASSSSRRSSYNEQFF
-	TRBV4-3	19	CASSQGSHGRADYGETQYF
-	TRBV7-2	15	CASSGLAGVVGELFF
-	TRBV24-1	13	CATTSSSYNEQFF
many	TRBV20-1	14	CSARDGQGLSGYTF
-	TRBV20-1	15	CSARDRRGANYGYTF
many	TRBV12-3/TRBV12-4	12	CAVTGGGEKLFF
many	TRBV4-1	17	CASSPNPVSYTNTEAFF
many	TRBV9	15	CASSPASGRLYEQYF
-	TRBV5-1	16	CASSLRTPIAGIGEFF
many	TRBV5-1	14	CASSLVVGQETQYF
few	TRBV19	14	CASSISAGDEKLFF
many	TRBV4-1	18	CASSPYPSRDRSSYEQYF
many	TRBV28	12	CASSPSRDPQHF
many	TRBV29-1	11	CSGGLDNEQFF
many	TRBV4-2	15	CASSQGGQDYYGYTF
many	TRBV16	11	CASSQSNEQFF
many	TRBV7-2	17	CASSFVSANLASYEQYF
many	TRBV4-3	16	CASSPVEGAGHYEQYF
many	TRBV6-2/TRBV6-3	14	CASSYGQSGQPQHF
few	TRBV5-1	16	CASSLLGRAGAGEQFF
many	TRBV7-2	14	CASSRVGFSYEQYF
many	TRBV7-9	14	CASSLGGGNTEAFF
-	TRBV11-2	17	CASSLVGGRGTYNEQFF
-	TRBV5-1	16	CASSFGVASAQETQYF
many	TRBV20-1	13	CSARAFGTDTQYF
-	TRBV29-1	16	CSVEDHLTGYTREQYF
few	TRBV28	17	CASSLLQGSFYYNEQFF
many	TRBV7-9	13	CASRRTDFYGYTF
many	TRBV4-1	14	CASSYRGSNTEAFF
many	TRBV20-1	13	CSGDGTAYNEQFF
-	TRBV6-2/TRBV6-3	13	CASIPRSTDTQYF
few	TRBV18	15	CASREAVANTGELFF
many	TRBV20-1	16	CSARDGRTSSYNEQFF
many	TRBV27	14	CASSLDRDTYEQYF
few	TRBV10-3	14	CAISEGGAGGELFF
-	TRBV11-2	17	CASSPFVGREGLWEQYF
few	TRBV20-1	16	CSATPSGGSFIYEQYF
few	TRBV5-5	15	CASSQIPDMNTEAFF
few	TRBV4-3	14	CASSPGQCSYEQYF
many	TRBV6-5	13	CASSYLSGDTQYF
many	TRBV20-1	15	CSALTLTGGADTQYF
many	TRBV12-3/TRBV12-4	15	CASSQPGLGGDTQYF
many	TRBV10-2	16	CASSARQGESHNEQFF
many	TRBV7-2	13	CASSSRGQEIQYF